This T cell receptor (beta chain) was observed in a study of blood T cell repertoires in COVID-19. Overall study context: COVID-19 samples from acute and convalescent phases originated in the United States, Italy and Spain.

Only in-frame clones appear in the TCRdb table, and some are missing; sequencing was by immunoSEQ multiplex PCR. Of fewer than 300,000 clones listed, approximately 83% are singletons. The germline V gene encodes CDR1 SGDLS and CDR2 YYNGEE. The CDR3 covers 16 residues. V was pared by 0 bases and J by 4 bases, with 13 bases between. Specimen: peripheral blood. The V call is TRBV9, the J call TRBJ2-2; D might be TRBD2 (5 bases). This receptor was identified in a woman aged 45-65 years who had recovered from COVID-19. This CDR3 is CASSVGIVRGTGELFF. The DNA for the CDR3 is TGTGCCAGCAGCGTAGGAATAGTCCGGGGCACCGGGGAGCTGTTTTTT.